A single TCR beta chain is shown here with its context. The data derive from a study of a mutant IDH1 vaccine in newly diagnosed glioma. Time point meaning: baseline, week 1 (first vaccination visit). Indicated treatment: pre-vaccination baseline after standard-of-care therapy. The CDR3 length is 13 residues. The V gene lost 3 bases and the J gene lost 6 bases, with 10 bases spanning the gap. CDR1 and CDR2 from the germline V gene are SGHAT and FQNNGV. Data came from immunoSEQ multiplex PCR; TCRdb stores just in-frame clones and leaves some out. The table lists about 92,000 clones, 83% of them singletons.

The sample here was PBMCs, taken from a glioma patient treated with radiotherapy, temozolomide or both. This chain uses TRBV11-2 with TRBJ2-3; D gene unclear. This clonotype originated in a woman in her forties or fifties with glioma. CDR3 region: CASSFTVRDTQYF. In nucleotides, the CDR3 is TGTGCCAGCAGCTTTACAGTGCGGGATACGCAGTATTTT.